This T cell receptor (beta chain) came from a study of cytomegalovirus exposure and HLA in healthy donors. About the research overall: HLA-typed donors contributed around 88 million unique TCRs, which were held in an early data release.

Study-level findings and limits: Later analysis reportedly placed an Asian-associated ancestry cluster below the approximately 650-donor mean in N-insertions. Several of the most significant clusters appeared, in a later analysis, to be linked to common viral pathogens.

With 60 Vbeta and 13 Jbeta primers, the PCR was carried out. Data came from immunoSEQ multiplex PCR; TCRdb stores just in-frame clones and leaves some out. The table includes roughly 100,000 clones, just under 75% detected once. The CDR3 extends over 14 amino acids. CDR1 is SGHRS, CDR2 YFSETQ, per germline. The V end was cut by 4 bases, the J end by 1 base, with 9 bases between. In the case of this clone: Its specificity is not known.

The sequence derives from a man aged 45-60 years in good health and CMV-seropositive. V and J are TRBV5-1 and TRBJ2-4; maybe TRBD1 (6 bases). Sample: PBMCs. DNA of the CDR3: TGCGCCAGCAGCCCGCAGGGGGCCAAAAACATTCAGTACTTC. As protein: CASSPQGAKNIQYF.